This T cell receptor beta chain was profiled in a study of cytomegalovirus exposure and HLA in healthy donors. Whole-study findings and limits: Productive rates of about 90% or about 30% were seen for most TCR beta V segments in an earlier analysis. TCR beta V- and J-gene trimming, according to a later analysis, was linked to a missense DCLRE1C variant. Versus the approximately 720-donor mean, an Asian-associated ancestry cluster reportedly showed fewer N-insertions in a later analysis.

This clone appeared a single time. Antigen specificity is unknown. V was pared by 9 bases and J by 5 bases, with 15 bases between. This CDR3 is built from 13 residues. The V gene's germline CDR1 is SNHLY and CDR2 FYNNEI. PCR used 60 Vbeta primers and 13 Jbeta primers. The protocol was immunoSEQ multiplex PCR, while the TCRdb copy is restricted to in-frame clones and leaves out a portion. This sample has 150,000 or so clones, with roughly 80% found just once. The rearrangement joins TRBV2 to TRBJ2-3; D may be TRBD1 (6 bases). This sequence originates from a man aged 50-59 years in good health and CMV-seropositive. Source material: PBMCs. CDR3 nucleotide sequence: TGTGCCAGTCCCAGGGGCGGCCAAGATACGCAGTATTTT. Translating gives CASPRGGQDTQYF.